This entry lists 13 T cell receptor beta chains sequenced from one sample in a study of CD8+ T cells in alopecia areata. cDNA reverse transcribed from extracted RNA served as the sequencing template. Libraries were prepared by immunoSEQ multiplex PCR; TCRdb keeps only in-frame clonotypes and omits some of them. The sample shows about 150,000 clones, 87% of them seen only once. Source: CD8+ T cells sorted from blood, taken at week 0. The receptors come from a human donor with alopecia areata.

The chain employs TRBV27 and TRBJ2-1, with 7 bases identical to TRBD1. Germline V gene lookup returns CDR1 MNHEY and CDR2 SMNVEV (reference sequence). This CDR3 contains 17 residues. The J segment lost 6 bases and the V segment lost 10 bases, leaving 21 bases of the junction unmatched. The CDR3, as DNA: TGTGCCATCTCTCCTGCCCCCGGGACAGTGATACCCAATGAGCAGTTCTTC. Protein: CAISPAPGTVIPNEQFF.

This sequence joins TRBV5-1 and TRBJ2-7; D may be TRBD2 (6 bases). The CDR3 runs to 13 residues. V lost 7 bases and J 5 bases, leaving 16 bases between the germline ends. Germline V lookup: CDR1 SGHRS, CDR2 YFSETQ. The DNA of the CDR3 is TGCGCCAGCGGCCCGGGACTCTTCGACGAGCAGTACTTC. Translation: CASGPGLFDEQYF.

V and J are TRBV29-1 and TRBJ1-1; maybe TRBD1 (5 bases). Deletions cut 4 bases from V and 4 bases from J, with 13 bases between. Germline lookup yields CDR1 SQVTM and CDR2 ANQGSEA. This CDR3 comprises 13 residues. CDR3 nucleotide sequence: TGCAGCGTTGGGGCAGGGTCAGGCACTGAAGCTTTCTTT. Residues: CSVGAGSGTEAFF.

The chain employs TRBV29-1 and TRBJ2-2; possibly TRBD1 for D (6 bases). The CDR3 runs 14 residues. Trimming shortened V by 6 bases and J by 2 bases, and 13 bases separated the two germline ends. CDR1 SQVTM and CDR2 ANQGSEA come from the germline V gene. This CDR3 reads CSVYTGINTGELFF. CDR3 bases: TGCAGCGTCTACACAGGGATCAACACCGGGGAGCTGTTTTTT.

In this sample, this clone turned up once. This chain connects TRBV7-2 to TRBJ2-1; 8 positions match TRBD1. Germline V gene sequence: CDR1 SGHTA, CDR2 FQGNSA. The J segment lost 4 bases and the V segment lost 4 bases, leaving 9 bases of the junction unmatched. The CDR3 runs 16 residues. The CDR3: CASSSVRDRTYNEQFF. The CDR3 coding sequence is TGTGCCAGCAGCTCTGTTCGGGACAGGACTTACAATGAGCAGTTCTTC.

The chain has TRBV7-9 and TRBJ2-1; D not certain. V gave up 5 bases and J gave up 5 bases, with 7 bases separating them. The CDR3 sequence is 12 residues long. Germline lookup yields CDR1 SEHNR and CDR2 FQNEAQ (reference sequence). The CDR3 protein is CASSDKDNEQFF. CDR3 nucleotides: TGTGCCAGCAGCGATAAGGACAATGAGCAGTTCTTC.

CDR3 region: CASSQGWSYNSPLHF. CDR3 coding DNA: TGTGCCAGCAGCCAGGGATGGTCCTATAATTCACCCCTCCACTTT. This chain uses TRBV7-9 with TRBJ1-6; D may be TRBD1 (5 bases). In germline, CDR1 is SEHNR, CDR2 FQNEAQ (reference sequence). Trimming removed 5 bases from V and 1 base from J, with 9 bases in between. The length of the CDR3 is 15 residues.

This clone was found once. The gene calls are TRBV4-1 and TRBJ2-5; 9 bases line up with TRBD2. The V segment lost 0 bases and the J segment 5 bases; nucleotides outside the gene matches: 13. The length of the CDR3 is 18 residues. The germline V gene encodes CDR1 MGHRA and CDR2 YSYEKL. The CDR3 sequence is CASSQEGGGRAASETQYF. Written as DNA, the CDR3 is TGCGCCAGCAGCCAAGAAGGTGGCGGGAGGGCAGCTTCGGAGACCCAGTACTTC.

The gene calls are TRBV5-1 and TRBJ2-1; the D gene is possibly TRBD2 (6 bases). Trimming cost V 0 bases and J 3 bases, with 7 bases left between them. The CDR3 is made up of 14 amino acids. Per germline, CDR1 SGHRS and CDR2 YFSETQ. CDR3 sequence: CASSLEDYYNEQFF. DNA for the CDR3: TGCGCCAGCAGCTTGGAGGACTACTACAATGAGCAGTTCTTC. The entire variable domain, with the rest obtained from reference TRBV5-1 and TRBJ2-1, is as follows: KAGVTQTPRYLIKTRGQQVTLSCSPISGHRSVSWYQQTPGQGLQFLFEYFSETQRNKGNFPGRFSGRQFSNSRSEMNVSTLELGDSALYLCASSLEDYYNEQFFGPGTRLTVL.

V and J are TRBV15 and TRBJ2-3; no clear D gene. The CDR3 is 13 residues long. CDR1 and CDR2 (germline): LNHNV, YYDKDF (reference sequence). The V end was cut by 4 bases, the J end by 2 bases, with 7 bases between. The CDR3 region has the DNA TGTGCCACCAGCACCAGTCACACAGATACGCAGTATTTT. Residues: CATSTSHTDTQYF.

The rearrangement links TRBV9 to TRBJ2-7; tentatively, D is TRBD1 (6 bases). This CDR3 comprises 15 residues. V dropped 4 bases and J dropped 3 bases, with 17 bases sitting between them. Germline lookup yields CDR1 SGDLS and CDR2 YYNGEE. The CDR3 DNA follows: TGTGCCAGCAGCCCTACTTCAGGCAGGGGCTACGAGCAGTACTTC. Its translation is CASSPTSGRGYEQYF.

The rearrangement uses TRBV27 and TRBJ1-2; D unclear. With 0 bases removed from V and 5 bases from J, the gap between germline ends came to 13 bases. Germline V CDR1 and CDR2: MNHEY, SMNVEV (reference sequence). The CDR3 loop spans 15 amino acids. Here the CDR3 reads CASSLSADQGYGYTF. Written as DNA, the CDR3 is TGTGCCAGCAGTTTATCGGCAGACCAAGGATATGGCTACACCTTC.

The chain employs TRBV7-9 and TRBJ2-1; D ambiguous. Looked up from germline, CDR1 is SEHNR and CDR2 is FQNEAQ (reference sequence). CDR3 length equals 15 residues. V lost 4 bases to trimming and J lost 0 bases, with 10 bases between them. This chain's CDR3 is CASSSEESSYNEQFF. The CDR3 DNA sequence: TGTGCCAGCAGCTCCGAAGAGAGCTCCTACAATGAGCAGTTCTTC. The variable domain in full, completed from reference TRBV7-9 and TRBJ2-1, reads DTGVSQNPRHKITKRGQNVTFRCDPISEHNRLYWYRQTLGQGPEFLTYFQNEAQLEKSRLLSDRFSAERPKGSFSTLEIQRTEQGDSAMYLCASSSEESSYNEQFFGPGTRLTVL.